This T cell receptor (beta chain) emerged from a study of response to subunit inactivated influenza vaccine. General study results and limits: Authors suggested few new T cells are recruited by each seasonal influenza vaccination.

TCRdb itself ran the RT-PCR reads through MiXCR, one entry per CDR3 protein. This sample has 600,000 to 850,000 distinct CDR3 sequences, with around 15% found just once. Only a few counts were recorded for this clonotype. Its antigen is as yet unknown. This CDR3 spans 16 amino acids. The V segment lost 1 base and the J segment 5 bases; nucleotides outside the gene matches: 6. Germline CDR1 reads SGHVS; CDR2 reads FNYEAQ. The sample was PBMCs from blood, taken 14 to 15 days before vaccination. The TCR originated in a man aged 45 to 65 who received an inactivated influenza vaccine. The chain combines TRBV7-6 with TRBJ2-7; 12 bases fit TRBD1. Here the CDR3 DNA reads TGTGCCAGCAGCTTAGGTGCCGGGACAGGGGGCGACGAGCAGTACTTC. It yields the protein CASSLGAGTGGDEQYF.